This T cell receptor (beta chain) originates from a study of blood T cell repertoires in COVID-19 (dated by TCRdb to about 2020). With respect to the entire study: The collaborator samples originated in the United States, Italy and Spain and spanned the acute and convalescent phases of COVID-19. A freely available public database, intended as a resource for researchers studying the immune response to SARS-CoV-2, is where the repertoires were released. Nearly every sample came with metadata listing a de-identified subject ID, COVID-19 status, age in years and sex. The prospective study material was composed of cDNA or gDNA derived from T cells, B-cell-depleted T cells, or PBMCs. The dataset comprised deeply sampled blood TCRbeta repertoires from subjects exposed to, actively infected with, or recovered from COVID-19. Where available, HLA class I and class II types were taken from metadata supplied by the sample provider and were not determined by assay-based typing. Samples were obtained from the ongoing ImmuneRACE study (first 160 participants) and from about 1,300 subjects provided by 6 global collaborators. Overall results and qualifications from the work: The amount of clinical and demographic metadata varied by source and participant and was provided uncurated.

TCRbeta CDR3 regions were amplified from genomic DNA by means of the immunoSEQ Assay, a bias-controlled multiplex PCR. Per the source publication's procedure: The number of nucleated cells in each sample was estimated by amplification of reference gene primers within the assay. To quantify the absolute abundance of each unique TCRbeta CDR3 rearrangement, sequence reads were collapsed and filtered. For each sample, productive Simpson clonality was calculated by taking the square root of Simpson's diversity index across productive rearrangements. Here the immuneACCESS table is served through TCRdb, limited to in-frame sequences with V and J called. Missing clones are a known gap in these copies; in checked studies unresolved V genes cover under half, and the rest lacks a known reason. D and trimming were read from the DNA, whereas the V and J calls and clone size are those reported in that table. For this sample there are nearly 350,000 clones; around nine tenths appear just once. The top ten hold 7% to 8% of the sample.

At one collaborating source in Seattle, patients were enrolled during active infection and were followed longitudinally through the course of disease. Whole blood was collected in K2EDTA tubes by collaborating institutions according to the institutions' own protocols. For TCRbeta analysis, collaborator samples were shipped as frozen whole blood, as isolated PBMCs, or as DNA extracted from either sample type. Ends trimmed: V by 3 bases, J by 9 bases; bases unmatched to a gene: 2. The CDR3, from cysteine to phenylalanine, totals 13 residues. Only the CDR3 DNA is retained, 39 bases long and in frame from the first base. This clone was picked up one time. Which antigen it targets is not known. Base qualities were left out, and no much larger clone turns up one base away.

The sequence was obtained from a woman in her sixties or seventies with COVID-19, enrolled during active disease. The V gene is TRBV12-3 or TRBV12-4 and the J gene is TRBJ1-3; TRBD1 aligns with 10 central bases. The sequenced sample consisted of peripheral blood. The DNA sequence follows: TGTGCCAGCAGTTTTGGACAGGGGGTCACCATATATTTT. Its translation is CASSFGQGVTIYF.